The clone carrying this TCR beta chain was seen many times. TCRdb processed the 5' RACE reads anew with MiXCR; each CDR3 protein has one entry. The table has about 46,000 distinct CDR3 sequences, around 2.9% seen once. The germline V gene has CDR1 KGHSH and CDR2 LQKENI. V shed 3 bases and J shed 3 bases, with 8 bases lying between them. The CDR3 extends over 13 amino acids. These data originate in a study of neurological immune-mediated disorders. The chain carries TRBV18 and TRBJ2-5; D is undetermined. This receptor was obtained from a woman aged 45-60 years with multiple sclerosis. The source material was PBMCs. The CDR3 loop reads CASSPRLEETQYF. CDR3 DNA: TGTGCCAGCTCACCTCGACTGGAAGAGACCCAGTACTTC.